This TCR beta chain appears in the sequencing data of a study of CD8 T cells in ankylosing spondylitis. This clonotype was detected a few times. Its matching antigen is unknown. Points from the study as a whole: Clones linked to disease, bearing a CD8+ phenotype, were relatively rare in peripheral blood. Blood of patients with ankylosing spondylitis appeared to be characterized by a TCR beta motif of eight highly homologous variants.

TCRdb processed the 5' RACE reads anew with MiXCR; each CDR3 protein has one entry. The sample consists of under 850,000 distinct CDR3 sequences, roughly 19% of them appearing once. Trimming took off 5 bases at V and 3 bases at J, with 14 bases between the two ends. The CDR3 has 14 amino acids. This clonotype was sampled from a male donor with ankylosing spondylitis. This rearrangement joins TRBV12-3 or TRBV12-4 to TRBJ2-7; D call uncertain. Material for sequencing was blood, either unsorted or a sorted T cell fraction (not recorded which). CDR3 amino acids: CASSPRAVNYEQYF. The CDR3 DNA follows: TGTGCCAGCAGTCCACGGGCCGTCAACTACGAGCAGTACTTC.